The 3 T cell receptor beta chains in this list originate from one sample, sequenced in a study of blood T cell repertoires in COVID-19. This table comes from immunoSEQ multiplex PCR, and its TCRdb copy is limited to in-frame clones, with some not included. The sample comprises about 260,000 clones, less than 90% of which are singletons, and under 4.5% rests with the top ten. Specimen: peripheral blood. The receptors were sampled from a man aged 55 to 70 who had recovered from COVID-19.

V and J are TRBV5-6 and TRBJ1-5; 7 bases are a match to TRBD1. The trim removed 3 bases at V and 4 bases at J, leaving 1 base unmatched. The germline CDR1 and CDR2 sequences are SGHDT and YYEEEE. This CDR3 contains 13 residues. The chain's CDR3 is CASSWTGNQPQHF. In nucleotides, the CDR3 is TGTGCCAGCAGCTGGACAGGAAATCAGCCCCAGCATTTT.

CDR3 nucleotides: TGTGCCAGCAGCAAAAAAGGCCCTAGCGGGGGAGAGACCCAGTACTTC. This sequence encodes CASSKKGPSGGETQYF. The rearrangement links TRBV21-1 to TRBJ2-5; the listed D gene, TRBD2, was not tested against the DNA. TRBV21-1 is a pseudogene segment. The CDR3 sequence is 16 residues long.

The chain recombines TRBV5-8 with TRBJ2-7; D possibly corresponds to TRBD1 (5 bases). The V gene lost 0 bases and the J gene lost 0 bases, with 10 bases spanning the gap. Germline-derived CDR1 and CDR2 are SGHTS and YDEGEE. This CDR3 is 15 amino acids long. The CDR3 region has the DNA TGTGCCAGCAGCTTGGGACAGCTTAACTCCTACGAGCAGTACTTC. Protein product: CASSLGQLNSYEQYF. Full variable domain (missing parts from reference TRBV5-8 and TRBJ2-7): EAGVTQSPTHLIKTRGQQATLRCSPISGHTSVYWYQQALGLGLQFLLWYDEGEERNRGNFPPRFSGRQFPNYSSELNVNALELEDSALYLCASSLGQLNSYEQYFGPGTRLTVT.